This passage covers 21 T cell receptor beta chains from one sample sequenced in a study of T cells in Graves' hyperthyroidism and ophthalmopathy. Amplification of TCR beta CDR3 regions used RNA as the template. Carried out on the TCR CDR3, a first-round RT-PCR used the HTBI primer set. TCRdb re-called the multiplex PCR reads through MiXCR, storing one row per CDR3 protein. The data hold 300,000 to 400,000 distinct CDR3 sequences, with about 15% observed a single time. The sample comprised blood. These TCRs come from a woman aged 55 to 70 with Graves' hyperthyroidism.

This clonotype was observed at least ten times. The V call is TRBV11-2, the J call TRBJ2-5; 7 bases align to TRBD2. V dropped 1 base and J dropped 4; count of bases not matched to a gene: 9. Looked up from germline, CDR1 is SGHAT and CDR2 is FQNNGV. The CDR3 covers 16 residues. The CDR3 here is CASSLGFGGRRETQYF. In nucleotides, the CDR3 is TGTGCCAGCAGCTTAGGTTTTGGCGGGAGAAGAGAGACCCAGTACTTC.

This clonotype was recorded many times. This chain uses TRBV2 with TRBJ2-1; 7 bases map to TRBD2. V trimming: 2 bases; J trimming: 12 bases; junction bases outside the gene matches: 10. The CDR3 totals 14 residues. Germline loops: CDR1 SNHLY, CDR2 FYNNEI. CDR3 in DNA: TGTGCCAGCAGTGAATCAGTCGCGGGAGTTGGGCAGTTCTTC. It yields the protein CASSESVAGVGQFF.

CDR3 nucleotide sequence: TGTGCCAGCAGTTACACCCTAGCGGGAGTCTACGAGCAGTACTTC. Protein product: CASSYTLAGVYEQYF. The J gene is TRBJ2-7, the V gene TRBV6-5, with 10 bases lining up with TRBD2. V was clipped by 2 bases and J by 3 bases; unmatched bases: 4. CDR3 size: 15 residues. CDR1 and CDR2 from the germline V gene are MNHEY and SVGAGI.

Ten or more counts support this clonotype. The chain combines TRBV12-3 or TRBV12-4 with TRBJ1-1, with D perhaps matching TRBD1 (6 bases). Trimming stripped 6 bases from V and 7 bases from J, with 15 bases between. This CDR3 is built from 13 residues. The CDR3 bases are TGTGCCAGCAGCCGAACAGGGCAGGGTGAAGCTTTCTTT. It is translated as CASSRTGQGEAFF.

There are many counts of this clonotype. The V gene is TRBV2, the J gene TRBJ2-5; D remains ambiguous. The V and J ends lost 1 base and 3 bases respectively, with 9 bases between them. The germline CDR1 and CDR2 sequences are SNHLY and FYNNEI. This CDR3 is 14 amino acids long. This chain's CDR3 is CASSEVWQKETQYF. The CDR3 DNA is TGTGCCAGCAGTGAAGTTTGGCAGAAAGAGACCCAGTACTTC.

There are many counts of this clonotype. CDR3 sequence (DNA): TGTGCCAGCAGCCAAGCGATCGACAGGGGGAACACTGAAGCTTTCTTT. As protein: CASSQAIDRGNTEAFF. The chain is built from TRBV3-1 and TRBJ1-1; 8 nucleotides agree with TRBD1. The J segment lost 1 base and the V segment lost 1 base, leaving 5 bases of the junction unmatched. CDR1 is LGHDT, CDR2 YNNKEL, per germline (reference sequence). The CDR3 has 16 amino acids.

This clonotype was counted many times. This chain links TRBV14 with TRBJ2-5; D may be TRBD1 (5 bases). Germline V CDR1 and CDR2: SGHDN, FVKESK. With 1 base removed from V and 0 bases from J, the gap between germline ends came to 12 bases. The CDR3 length is 16 residues. CDR3 sequence (DNA): TGTGCCAGCAGCCAAGTGCGGCAGGGCAACCAAGAGACCCAGTACTTC. This gives the protein CASSQVRQGNQETQYF.

This clonotype was seen many times. The chain is built from TRBV11-3 and TRBJ2-7; D unresolved. The CDR3 loop spans 13 amino acids. Germline lookup yields CDR1 SGHNT and CDR2 YENEEA. Deletions cut 4 bases from V and 0 bases from J, with 7 bases between. CDR3 loop: CASSSPSSYEQYF. In DNA, the CDR3 is TGTGCCAGCAGCTCCCCCAGCTCCTACGAGCAGTACTTC.

The table lists this clonotype with many counts. This chain links TRBV11-2 with TRBJ1-1, with TRBD1 as a possible D gene (5 bases). V was shortened by 1 base and J by 4 bases, with 7 bases between the two germline ends. Germline-derived CDR1 and CDR2 are SGHAT and FQNNGV. The CDR3 consists of 13 residues. The CDR3 spells CASSLVGGTEAFF. As DNA, the CDR3 is TGTGCCAGCAGCTTAGTTGGGGGCACTGAAGCTTTCTTT.

This clonotype was detected a few times. The chain joins TRBV3-1 to TRBJ2-2, with D hard to call. The CDR3 covers 12 residues. The ends were cut back, 3 bases at V and 6 bases at J, with 5 bases in the middle. Per the germline V gene, CDR1 is LGHDT and CDR2 is YNNKEL (reference sequence). In DNA, the CDR3 is TGTGCCAGCAGCCAGTCACCCGGGGAGCTGTTTTTT. As protein: CASSQSPGELFF.

This clonotype was seen a handful of times. The chain recombines TRBV29-1 with TRBJ2-1; 9 bases agree with TRBD2. V was pared by 0 bases and J by 15 bases, with 9 bases of the junction left unmatched. CDR1 and CDR2 from the germline V gene are SQVTM and ANQGSEA. This CDR3 region has 13 residues. The CDR3 sequence is CSVEDRAGGIRFF. As DNA, the CDR3 is TGCAGCGTTGAAGATCGGGCGGGAGGGATTCGGTTCTTC.

This clonotype was seen ten or more times. The V gene is TRBV28, the J gene TRBJ2-7, with TRBD1 matching over 10 bases. CDR1 MDHEN and CDR2 SYDVKM come from the germline V gene. CDR3 size: 15 residues. V was pared by 3 bases and J by 7 bases, with 9 bases of the junction left unmatched. Written as DNA, the CDR3 is TGTGCCAGCAGTTTTCCGGGACAGGGGCGATGGGAGCAGTACTTC. Its translation: CASSFPGQGRWEQYF.

This clonotype was counted a few times. This chain uses TRBV20-1 with TRBJ2-1; 7 nucleotides agree with TRBD2. The V gene end was trimmed by 1 base and the J gene end by 8 bases; junction bases not matched to a gene: 14. The CDR3 spans 16 residues. CDR1 is DFQATT, CDR2 SNEGSKA, per germline (reference sequence). The CDR3 DNA reads as TGCAGTGCTAGAGGAGAGTGGTTGGGGAGGGTGGATGAGCAGTTCTTC. Protein product: CSARGEWLGRVDEQFF.

This chain uses TRBV7-9 with TRBJ2-1; 11 positions agree with TRBD2. CDR3 size: 15 residues. V dropped 9 bases and J dropped 5; count of bases not matched to a gene: 9. CDR1 is SEHNR, CDR2 FQNEAQ, per germline (reference sequence). The CDR3 DNA follows: TGTGCCAGTTTAGCGGGAGGGCCTGTAAACAATGAGCAGTTCTTC. Amino acids: CASLAGGPVNNEQFF.

In this sample, this clonotype turned up many times. The V and J genes are TRBV28 and TRBJ2-7; tentative D call: TRBD2 (5 bases). In germline, CDR1 is MDHEN, CDR2 SYDVKM. Trimming cost V 4 bases and J 0 bases, with 13 bases left between them. The CDR3 contains 15 residues. CDR3 coding DNA: TGTGCCAGCAGTTCCCACGTCGGGGTCTCCTACGAGCAGTACTTC. Its translation is CASSSHVGVSYEQYF.

The chain couples TRBV18 to TRBJ1-2; D is perhaps TRBD1 (5 bases). This CDR3 has 15 residues. Trimming took off 5 bases at V and 1 base at J, with 14 bases between the two ends. The germline gives CDR1 KGHSH, CDR2 LQKENI. Here the CDR3 DNA reads TGTGCCAGCTCAGGGACCTCAGACATTAACTATGGCTACACCTTC. This codes for CASSGTSDINYGYTF.

The chain carries TRBV6-1 and TRBJ2-2; TRBD2 matches 10 bases. Germline values: CDR1 MNHNS, CDR2 SASEGT. J lost 0 bases, V lost 5 bases, and 3 bases had no gene match. The CDR3 has 16 amino acids. The CDR3 spells CASSPSGRSNTGELFF. The CDR3, as DNA: TGTGCCAGCAGTCCTAGCGGGAGATCGAACACCGGGGAGCTGTTTTTT.

This clonotype appeared many times. The gene calls are TRBV27 and TRBJ2-7, with D uncertain. CDR1 and CDR2 (germline): MNHEY, SMNVEV (reference sequence). Trimming removed 2 bases from V and 7 bases from J, with 12 bases in between. There are 13 residues in the CDR3. The CDR3 DNA sequence: TGTGCCAGCAGTTTAAGCCCCGCTCGGGAGCAGTACTTC. It specifies CASSLSPAREQYF.

This clonotype was recorded at least ten times. The chain joins TRBV11-2 to TRBJ2-7; D call uncertain. Germline CDR1 is SGHAT and CDR2 is FQNNGV. The CDR3 has 16 residues. Between the trimmed V and J ends, which lost 2 bases and 2 bases, there was a span of 16 bases. In DNA, the CDR3 is TGTGCCAGCAGCTTATTGGGTAGCACCGACCCCTACGAGCAGTACTTC. This encodes CASSLLGSTDPYEQYF.

This rearrangement joins TRBV7-9 to TRBJ1-1, with D tentatively TRBD1 (5 bases). CDR3 length: 15 amino acids. The V end was cut by 0 bases, the J end by 10 bases, with 18 bases between. Looked up from germline, CDR1 is SEHNR and CDR2 is FQNEAQ (reference sequence). The CDR3 loop reads CASSLAGGTRNVAFF. The CDR3 bases are TGTGCCAGCAGCTTAGCGGGGGGAACGCGAAATGTAGCTTTCTTT.

This clonotype was found a few times. The chain couples TRBV19 to TRBJ2-1, with TRBD2 matching over 9 bases. V lost 3 bases, J lost 0 bases, and 9 bases stayed unmatched. Germline V gene data show CDR1 as LNHDA and CDR2 as SQIVND (reference sequence). There are 18 residues in the CDR3. The DNA of the CDR3 is TGTGCCAGTAGTATGGCCCTAGCGGGACGGAGCTCCTACAATGAGCAGTTCTTC. It specifies CASSMALAGRSSYNEQFF.